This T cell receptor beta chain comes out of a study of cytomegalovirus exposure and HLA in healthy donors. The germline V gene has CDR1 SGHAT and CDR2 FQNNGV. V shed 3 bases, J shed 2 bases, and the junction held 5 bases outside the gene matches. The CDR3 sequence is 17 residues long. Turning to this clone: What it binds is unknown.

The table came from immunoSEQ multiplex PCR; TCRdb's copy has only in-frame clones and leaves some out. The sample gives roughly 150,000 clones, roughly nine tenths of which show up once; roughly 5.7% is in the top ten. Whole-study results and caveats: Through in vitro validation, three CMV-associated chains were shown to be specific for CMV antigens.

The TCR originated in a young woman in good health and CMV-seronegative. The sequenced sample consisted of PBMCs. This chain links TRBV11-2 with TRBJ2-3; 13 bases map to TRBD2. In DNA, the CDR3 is TGTGCCAGCAGCTTTCCTACTAGCGGGGGGGACACAGATACGCAGTATTTT. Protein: CASSFPTSGGDTDTQYF.